This TCR beta chain is drawn from a study of Graves' ophthalmopathy and Graves' hyperthyroidism. Study-level findings and limits: Classification of ophthalmopathy versus stable hyperthyroidism by a 13-signature model yielded 85% to 90% sensitivity and roughly 80% specificity.

RNA transcripts were the template, and TCR beta CDR3 regions were amplified from them. HTBI-primed RT-PCR formed the first round, and a multiplex PCR formed the second. One entry per CDR3 protein, called by TCRdb with MiXCR from the multiplex PCR reads. The table has about 370,000 distinct CDR3 sequences, about a sixth seen once. This clonotype was detected many times. Its antigen remains unidentified. The clonotype comes from an adult woman with stable Graves' hyperthyroidism. The sequenced sample was peripheral blood.

As DNA, the CDR3 is TGCAGCGCTTCGACAGGGACGGGTTACGAGCAGTACTTC. It encodes CSASTGTGYEQYF. The chain is built from TRBV29-1 and TRBJ2-7; 7 nucleotides agree with TRBD1. CDR1 is SQVTM and CDR2 is ANQGSEA in the germline V gene. V was clipped by 7 bases and J by 4 bases; unmatched bases: 10. This CDR3 has 13 amino acids.